The TCR beta chain described here comes from a study of cytomegalovirus exposure and HLA in healthy donors. The CDR3 length is 14 residues. V lost 3 bases and J lost 5; bases outside the gene matches: 6. CDR1 and CDR2 (germline): MNHEY, SMNVEV (reference sequence). 60 Vbeta and 13 Jbeta primers were used in PCR. Profiling relied on immunoSEQ multiplex PCR, and the TCRdb table lists in-frame clones only, not all of them. The sample shows 110,000 to 150,000 clones, around three quarters of them seen only once. This clone has only one observation. Sequencing used PBMCs. The receptor's source is an older woman in good health and CMV-seropositive. V and J are TRBV27 and TRBJ2-7, with TRBD2 matching 8 bases. This chain's CDR3 is CASSFKREFNEQYF. Written as DNA, the CDR3 is TGTGCCAGCAGTTTTAAGCGGGAGTTTAACGAGCAGTACTTC.